The present T cell receptor (beta chain) was sequenced within a study of blood T cells in healthy people across ages. This CDR3 has 10 residues. The use of a sample-barcoded 5' primer and a J-beta primer mix characterized a second PCR of roughly 6 to 11 cycles. Using its own MiXCR run on the 5' RACE reads, TCRdb lists one record per CDR3 protein. Of some 1,800,000 distinct CDR3 sequences detected, more than 35% appear once; the ten largest clones hold about 23%. The sequencing input was blood. The chain couples TRBV12-3 or TRBV12-4 to TRBJ2-5, with D possibly matching TRBD1 (5 bases). Gene TRBJ2-7 matches the end of the DNA better, so the J call may be wrong. The TCR originated in a human donor in good health. Here the CDR3 DNA reads TGTGCCAGCAGGGGGCACGAGCAGTACTTC. Encoded protein: CASRGHEQYF.